This record covers a single TCR beta chain. The source of the sample is a study of shared clonotypes between healthy human individuals. The table came from immunoSEQ multiplex PCR; TCRdb's copy has only in-frame clones and leaves some out. The sample gives 2 million to 2.5 million clones, 85% to 95% of which show up once; 0.37% is in the top ten. The CDR3 extends over 18 amino acids. CDR1 and CDR2 (germline): LNHNV, YYDKDF (reference sequence). V lost 0 bases and J lost 3, with 18 bases in between. Input material: naive CD4+ T cells from PBMCs. Subset in this sample: CD45RA+ positively selected. This chain uses TRBV15 with TRBJ1-5; a weak D match, TRBD1 (5 bases). This clonotype originated in a man aged 18 to 30 in good health. Some clones in this sample may be carry-over from other donors' samples. The CDR3 DNA sequence: TGTGCCACCAGCAGAGATTTGGGGTATGGGGGACCCAATCAGCCCCAGCATTTT. Translation: CATSRDLGYGGPNQPQHF.